Listed below are T cell receptor beta chains from one sample, sequenced in a study of blood T cell repertoires in COVID-19. Assay used: immunoSEQ multiplex PCR; TCRdb lists only in-frame clones, some missing. Altogether more than 85,000 clones are present, 80% to 90% being singletons, with the ten largest covering about 15%. The sample was peripheral blood. The source is an older woman with acute or convalescent COVID-19. The CDR3 runs from the conserved cysteine through the conserved F or W.

V,CDR3
TRBV9,CASSTSGTPNTEAFF
TRBV6-2/TRBV6-3,CASSPALGSQETQYF
TRBV5-6,CASSYQGPVWNSPLHF
TRBV5-4,CASSLAVFGPGDSGNTIYF
TRBV19,CASRYGQGDGYGYTF
TRBV7-9,CASSPDSTEAFF
TRBV7-3,CASSLTLAPWVEQFF
TRBV2,CASSSTRTGSETQYF
TRBV10-3,CAISGQDSTDTQYF
TRBV12-3/TRBV12-4,CASSEWTGGGYTF
TRBV27,CASSSGAGSNQPQHF
TRBV28,CASSPSGDQPQHF
TRBV6-1,CASSDPMRGYTF
TRBV27,CASRNFYRGSNQPQHF
TRBV28,CASSVNGGGSGELFF
TRBV9,CASSVQAGDEQFF
TRBV9,CASSAGTAQETQYF
TRBV30,CAWSVGLGVETQYF
TRBV3-1/TRBV3-2,CASSSVGGSTDTQYF
TRBV7-2,CASSLDAWQAGETQYF
TRBV4-2,CASSQDSLAGVGELFF
TRBV5-5,CASSPQQVHQPQHF
TRBV5-1,CASSSTRTRSNTGELFF
TRBV27,CASRQGENGYTF
TRBV4-2,CASSQGQGPGGAGNTIYF
TRBV19,CASSLGHSNNSPLHF
TRBV11-2,CASSLEGREAFF
TRBV4-2,CASSQGQGLSSPLHF
TRBV6-2/TRBV6-3,CASSDRGEKLFF
TRBV2,CASKLGPYNEQFF
TRBV3-1/TRBV3-2,CASSALGTSANTGELFF
TRBV7-6,CASSLVVNTGELFF
TRBV7-2,CASSFSGSYEQYF
TRBV2,CASSDPTGLVEKLFF
TRBV10-3,CAISGQTGIDTEAFF
TRBV19,CASSIVRANYGYTF
TRBV5-1,CASSLGVLAGTDTQYF
TRBV3-1/TRBV3-2,CASSIWVGGAYNEQFF
TRBV5-4,CASSLASGQGGTQYF
TRBV28,CASSLDYRMRTATNEKLFF
TRBV5-6,CASLQGLNTEAFF
TRBV5-1,CASSRQPTDTQYF
TRBV19,CASSSGSTDTQYF
TRBV5-1,CASSLQGGNQPQHF
TRBV4-1,CASSQEGQGAVNYGYTF
TRBV6-5,CASRRTGVNQPQHF
TRBV5-1,CASSYSGNTNDEQFF
TRBV19,CASSTRTSQETQYF
TRBV2,CASSGGTGVGKLFF
TRBV2,CASSGTITGYTF
TRBV6-5,CASSYRGRDQPQHF